The source of this T cell receptor beta chain is a study of T cell changes during pregnancy in multiple sclerosis. In germline, CDR1 is LGHNA, CDR2 YSLEER. The CDR3 has 16 amino acids. Between the trimmed V and J ends, which lost 0 bases and 2 bases, there was a span of 13 bases. Produced via immunoSEQ multiplex PCR; TCRdb's table is partial and in-frame only. The sample holds around 72,000 clones, more than 90% seen once. This chain uses TRBV4-3 with TRBJ1-1; unclear D gene. Sequencing was performed on peripheral blood, taken in the second trimester of pregnancy. The clonotype originates from a female donor in good health, enrolled as a control in a pregnancy study. CDR3 region: CASSQDNRRVNTEAFF. The CDR3 nucleotides are TGCGCCAGCAGCCAAGATAATAGACGGGTTAACACTGAAGCTTTCTTT.